One sample yielded the 22 T cell receptor beta chains listed below, sequenced in a study of blood T cell repertoires in COVID-19. Clones were sequenced by immunoSEQ multiplex PCR, and TCRdb holds only the in-frame ones, with some missing. Of 110,000 or so clones listed, roughly 84% were seen once; the top ten hold around 8.5%. The sequenced material came from peripheral blood. These receptors originate from a middle-aged woman with acute or convalescent COVID-19.

This sequence joins TRBV4-3 and TRBJ1-4, with D possibly TRBD1 on 5 matching bases. Germline CDR1 reads LGHNA; CDR2 reads YSLEER. V lost 3 bases, J lost 5 bases, and 16 bases lay in between. The CDR3 extends over 16 amino acids. The chain's CDR3 is CASSQVLVRGNEKLFF. In DNA form, the CDR3 reads TGCGCCAGCAGCCAGGTCCTAGTCCGGGGGAATGAAAAACTGTTTTTT.

V usage is TRBV5-6 and J usage is TRBJ1-1; TRBD1 is a possible D gene (5 bases). In germline, CDR1 is SGHDT, CDR2 YYEEEE. Trimming pared 4 bases from V and 5 bases from J, leaving 9 bases between. CDR3 length equals 12 residues. In DNA, the CDR3 is TGTGCCAGCAGCACCCAGGGTACTGAAGCTTTCTTT. This encodes CASSTQGTEAFF.

The chain employs TRBV7-9 and TRBJ2-7; TRBD1 matches at 11 bases. Per the germline V gene, CDR1 is SEHNR and CDR2 is FQNEAQ (reference sequence). V lost 8 bases and J lost 3; bases outside the gene matches: 6. CDR3 length: 14 residues. The CDR3 DNA sequence: TGTGCCAGCCGGGGACAGGGGGTGATCTACGAGCAGTACTTC. Translated, it gives CASRGQGVIYEQYF.

The V call is TRBV6-6, the J call TRBJ2-1; a weak D match, TRBD2 (7 bases). The CDR3 consists of 15 residues. Germline assignment: CDR1 MNHNY and CDR2 SVGAGI (reference sequence). The V gene lost 5 bases and the J gene lost 0 bases, with 11 bases spanning the gap. The CDR3 region has the DNA TGTGCCAGCAGTCCGGGGGGCACCTCCTACAATGAGCAGTTCTTC. Translation gives CASSPGGTSYNEQFF.

The V and J genes are TRBV6-5 and TRBJ2-2; D is possibly TRBD1 (6 bases). V lost 9 bases and J lost 4, with 18 bases in between. Germline V gene data show CDR1 as MNHEY and CDR2 as SVGAGI. The CDR3 is made up of 15 amino acids. This CDR3 reads CASTKGVPGTGELFF. CDR3 nucleotides: TGTGCCAGTACTAAGGGGGTTCCAGGCACCGGGGAGCTGTTTTTT.

J is TRBJ2-5 and V is TRBV6-2 or TRBV6-3, with 7 bases aligning to TRBD1. The germline V gene has CDR1 MNHEY and CDR2 SVGEGT. J was trimmed by 11 bases and V by 5 bases; bases with no gene match: 8. The CDR3 is 12 residues long. The CDR3 reads CASSTDRDTQYF. CDR3 sequence (DNA): TGTGCCAGCAGTACAGACAGGGATACGCAGTACTTC.

DNA of the CDR3: TGTGCCAGCAGCGACCCGGGGGGGGTTAGCTCCTATAATTCACCCCTCCACTTT. The encoded protein is CASSDPGGVSSYNSPLHF. The rearrangement links TRBV9 to TRBJ1-6; D possibly corresponds to TRBD1 (5 bases). The length of the CDR3 is 18 residues. V was pared by 3 bases and J by 0 bases, with 16 bases between. The germline V gene encodes CDR1 SGDLS and CDR2 YYNGEE.

V usage is TRBV6-6 and J usage is TRBJ1-2, with 10 bases matching TRBD1. This CDR3 region has 14 residues. J was trimmed by 4 bases and V by 5 bases; bases with no gene match: 4. The V gene's germline CDR1 is MNHNY and CDR2 SVGAGI (reference sequence). In DNA, the CDR3 is TGTGCCAGCAGTCCGGGACAGGGGACCTATGGCTACACCTTC. Translation gives CASSPGQGTYGYTF.

The chain carries TRBV30 and TRBJ1-6; possible D gene TRBD1, 5 bases. There are 15 residues in the CDR3. The V gene's germline CDR1 is GTSNPN and CDR2 SVGIG (reference sequence). V shed 3 bases and J shed 8 bases, with 17 bases lying between them. The CDR3: CAWSGIGQGHSPLHF. The DNA of the CDR3 is TGTGCCTGGAGCGGAATTGGGCAGGGTCATTCACCCCTCCACTTT.

This clone was observed once. The genes are TRBV7-3 and TRBJ2-6; D is undetermined. V was shortened by 7 bases and J by 0 bases, with 13 bases between the two germline ends. CDR3 size: 16 residues. Per germline, CDR1 SGHTA and CDR2 FQGTGA. CDR3: CASTLTRPSGANVLTF. CDR3 sequence (DNA): TGTGCCAGCACCCTGACTCGACCCTCTGGGGCCAACGTCCTGACTTTC.

The chain combines TRBV29-1 with TRBJ1-6, with D tentatively TRBD1 (6 bases). The V end lost 6 bases, the J end lost 8 bases, and 14 bases lay between the germline ends. The V gene's germline CDR1 is SQVTM and CDR2 ANQGSEA. CDR3 length: 13 amino acids. CDR3 region: CSVKTGFDSPLHF. Here the CDR3 DNA reads TGCAGCGTGAAGACAGGATTTGATTCACCCCTCCACTTT.

The rearrangement links TRBV12-5 to TRBJ2-5, with unresolved D. Germline assignment: CDR1 LGHNT and CDR2 FRNRAP. The CDR3 runs 12 residues. The ends were cut back, 0 bases at V and 5 bases at J, with 4 bases in the middle. CDR3 DNA sequence: TGTGCTAGTGGTTTGGTAGAGGAGACCCAGTACTTC. Amino acid sequence: CASGLVEETQYF.

The chain combines TRBV5-4 with TRBJ2-7; TRBD1 might be the D (6 bases). The germline V and J ends were trimmed by 4 bases and 7 bases, with 12 bases remaining between them. This CDR3 is built from 12 residues. Germline-derived CDR1 and CDR2 are SGHNT and YYREEE (reference sequence). CDR3 coding DNA: TGTGCCAGCAGCCCAACAGGGCATGAGCAGTACTTC. Protein: CASSPTGHEQYF.

The J gene is TRBJ2-3, the V gene TRBV30; unclear D gene. The CDR3 consists of 13 residues. Germline-derived CDR1 and CDR2 are GTSNPN and SVGIG (reference sequence). V lost 8 bases and J 9 bases, leaving 21 bases between the germline ends. The CDR3 nucleotides read TGTGCCGGAAGCTCCGCGCTTCTAGGCACGCAGTATTTT. Translation: CAGSSALLGTQYF.

V gene TRBV5-4 combines with J gene TRBJ1-6; the D gene is possibly TRBD1 (5 bases). CDR1 is SGHNT, CDR2 YYREEE, per germline (reference sequence). This CDR3 is built from 14 residues. Deletions cut 1 base from V and 6 bases from J, with 8 bases between. CDR3 DNA: TGTGCCAGCAGCTTGACAGGTCTTAATTCACCCCTCCACTTT. Its translation is CASSLTGLNSPLHF.

Notes on this clone: The same CDR3 is also encoded by other DNA sequences in this sample. The V gene is TRBV7-2, the J gene TRBJ1-6; D remains unclear. CDR1 is SGHTA, CDR2 FQGNSA, per germline. The CDR3 has 14 amino acids. V was clipped by 4 bases and J by 0 bases, with 4 bases between them. The CDR3, as DNA: TGTGCCAGCAGCTCGGGCTCCTATAATTCACCCCTCCACTTT. Translated, it gives CASSSGSYNSPLHF.

This clone was seen a handful of times. The gene calls are TRBV6-1 and TRBJ2-7; no clear D. The germline V and J ends were trimmed by 0 bases and 5 bases, with 8 bases remaining between them. CDR3 size: 13 residues. Germline V gene data show CDR1 as MNHNS and CDR2 as SASEGT. DNA of the CDR3: TGTGCCAGCAGTGAAGCGGTCCGGGACGAGCAGTACTTC. This sequence encodes CASSEAVRDEQYF.

The chain recombines TRBV7-9 with TRBJ2-1; 7 positions agree with TRBD1. The CDR3 extends over 14 amino acids. V was clipped by 11 bases and J by 2 bases; unmatched bases: 9. Looked up from germline, CDR1 is SEHNR and CDR2 is FQNEAQ (reference sequence). CDR3 loop: CAATSGTAYNEQFF. CDR3 coding DNA: TGTGCCGCCACTTCCGGGACAGCCTACAATGAGCAGTTCTTC.

The V gene is TRBV19, the J gene TRBJ2-1; unclear D gene. With 7 bases removed from V and 7 bases from J, the gap between germline ends came to 8 bases. The CDR3 consists of 11 residues. Germline CDR1 and CDR2: LNHDA and SQIVND (reference sequence). CDR3 residues: CASNNRNEQFF. The DNA of the CDR3 is TGTGCCAGTAATAACCGGAATGAGCAGTTCTTC. Full variable domain (rest looked up from reference TRBV19 and TRBJ2-1): DGGITQSPKYLFRKEGQNVTLSCEQNLNHDAMYWYRQDPGQGLRLIYYSQIVNDFQKGDIAEGYSVSREKKESFPLTVTSAQKNPTAFYLCASNNRNEQFFGPGTRLTVL.

The rearrangement links TRBV6-5 to TRBJ1-5; D is perhaps TRBD1 (5 bases). The CDR3 length is 14 residues. CDR1 MNHEY and CDR2 SVGAGI come from the germline V gene. V was cut by 8 bases and J by 0 bases, with 11 bases left in between. The CDR3 DNA follows: TGTGCCAGCGTGCCGACAGATAGCAATCAGCCCCAGCATTTT. The encoded protein is CASVPTDSNQPQHF.

V and J are TRBV6-6 and TRBJ2-1, with 9 bases matching TRBD2. Germline V gene data show CDR1 as MNHNY and CDR2 as SVGAGI (reference sequence). There are 13 residues in the CDR3. V dropped 6 bases and J dropped 7; count of bases not matched to a gene: 4. DNA of the CDR3: TGTGCCAGCAGGCCAGCGGGGGGAAATGAGCAGTTCTTC. Amino acid sequence: CASRPAGGNEQFF.

The genes are TRBV15 and TRBJ2-2; a possible D gene is TRBD2 (6 bases). The CDR3 runs to 18 residues. In germline, CDR1 is LNHNV, CDR2 YYDKDF (reference sequence). Trimming pared 3 bases from V and 4 bases from J, leaving 21 bases between. Here the CDR3 DNA reads TGTGCCACCAGCAGGGCTAAAGGCCCGGGACTGATCACCGGGGAGCTGTTTTTT. This codes for CATSRAKGPGLITGELFF.